The entry that follows covers one T cell receptor beta chain sequence. Its antigen is undetermined. The germline V gene has CDR1 SNHLY and CDR2 FYNNEI. This CDR3 is 15 amino acids long. With V trimmed by 4 bases and J by 5 bases, 5 bases remained unmatched. The source of the sample is a study of T cell repertoires and HLA-DP antigens. For pre-culture CD4+ samples, the target was 200,000 T cell genomes. The table came from immunoSEQ multiplex PCR; TCRdb's copy has only in-frame clones and leaves some out. The table records some 110,000 clones, about 91% of them present only once. General study points: Naive and memory CD4+ repertoires were not analysed separately. Previously undetected clones averaged about 33% and 55% against the two alleles respectively.

This rearrangement joins TRBV2 to TRBJ2-2, with 9 bases aligning to TRBD1. The clonotype comes from a woman aged 18-29 years in good health and CMV-seronegative. The sequenced material came from CD4+ T cells from PBMCs. The CDR3 spells CASSGRTGVTGELFF. The CDR3 DNA is TGTGCCAGCAGTGGGCGGACAGGGGTGACCGGGGAGCTGTTTTTT.